This T cell receptor beta chain was obtained from a study of T cells in Graves' hyperthyroidism and ophthalmopathy. General study points: Ophthalmopathy was model-predicted a median roughly 6.3 months pre-onset. Most thyroid-expanded clonotypes above 0.001 were also found in blood.

Orbital computed tomography and thyroid ultrasound, together with serum TRAb and thyroxine and clinical symptoms, were used for diagnoses. As regards this clonotype: Its antigen is not identified.

TCR beta CDR3 regions were amplified from RNA transcripts. In the first-round RT-PCR of the TCR CDR3, the HTBI primer set was used. From the multiplex PCR reads, TCRdb called clonotypes with MiXCR, one entry per CDR3 protein. The sample shows around 350,000 distinct CDR3 sequences, about 19% of them seen only once. CDR1 DFQATT and CDR2 SNEGSKA come from the germline V gene (reference sequence). The CDR3 contains 16 residues. Losses at the gene ends were 6 bases for V and 1 base for J; bases not matched to a gene: 12. V and J are TRBV20-1 and TRBJ2-3; 8 bases line up with TRBD1. This TCR came from a woman aged 18-35 years with Graves' hyperthyroidism. The sequenced sample was blood. The CDR3 spells CSARRSWGQGTDTQYF. In nucleotides, the CDR3 is TGCAGTGCGCGAAGGTCTTGGGGACAGGGCACAGATACGCAGTATTTT.